This T cell receptor beta chain was identified in a study of OX40 agonist ivuxolimab in advanced cancers. Overall study results and limits: Within 6 weeks, CD4+ and CD8+ blood T cells expanded clonally at 0.1 to 3.0 mg/kg.

Autoimmune disease history or systemic immunosuppression disqualified patients. Sequencing was performed with immunoSEQ multiplex PCR; in TCRdb, only in-frame clones are kept and a portion is missing. The sample includes 100,000 or so clones, around 86% of them seen just once. This clone showed up just once. What it recognizes is unknown. Germline CDR1 is MDHEN and CDR2 is SYDVKM. Trimming cost V 3 bases and J 6 bases, with 14 bases left between them. The CDR3 has 14 residues. This TCR was sampled from an adult with an advanced solid tumor such as melanoma, head and neck, liver or kidney cancer. This chain uses TRBV28 with TRBJ1-1, with TRBD1 as a possible D gene (6 bases). Sequenced material: CD4+ or CD8+ T cells sorted from blood, taken in a trial of the OX40 agonist ivuxolimab. Written as DNA, the CDR3 is TGTGCCAGCAGTTTGGGGGGCAGAGGTCCTGAAGCTTTCTTT. Protein product: CASSLGGRGPEAFF.